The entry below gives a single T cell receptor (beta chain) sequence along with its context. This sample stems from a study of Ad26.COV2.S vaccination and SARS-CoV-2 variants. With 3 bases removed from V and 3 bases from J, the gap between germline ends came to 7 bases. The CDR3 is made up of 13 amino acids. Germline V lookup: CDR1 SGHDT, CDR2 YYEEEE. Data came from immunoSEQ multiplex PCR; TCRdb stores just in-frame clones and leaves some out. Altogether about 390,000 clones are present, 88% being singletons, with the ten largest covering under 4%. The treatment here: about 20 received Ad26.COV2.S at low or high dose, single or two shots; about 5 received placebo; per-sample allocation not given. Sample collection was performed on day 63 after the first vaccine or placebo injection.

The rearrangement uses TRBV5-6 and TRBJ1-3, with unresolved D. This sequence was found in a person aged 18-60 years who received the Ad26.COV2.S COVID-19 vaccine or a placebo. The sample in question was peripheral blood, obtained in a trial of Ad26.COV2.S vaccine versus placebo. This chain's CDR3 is CASSSPVGNTIYF. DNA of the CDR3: TGTGCCAGCAGCTCCCCAGTTGGAAACACCATATATTTT.